This T cell receptor beta chain appears in the sequencing data of a study of blood T cell repertoires in COVID-19. The germline gives CDR1 SGDLS, CDR2 YYNGEE. V lost 5 bases to trimming and J lost 0 bases, with 13 bases between them. This CDR3 spans 15 amino acids. Libraries were prepared by immunoSEQ multiplex PCR; TCRdb keeps only in-frame clonotypes and omits some of them. This table holds tens of thousands of clones, about four fifths found once. The receptor comes from a human donor with acute or convalescent COVID-19. The donor label of this sample is uncertain. Sequencing was done on a sample of peripheral blood. The chain is built from TRBV9 and TRBJ2-3, with no clear D. The CDR3 nucleotides are TGTGCCAGCAGTCTGGAGAGCCTTAGCACAGATACGCAGTATTTT. It translates to CASSLESLSTDTQYF.